This T cell receptor beta chain was documented in a study of T cells expressing NK-cell markers. At the level of the study: The authors sequenced eight donors, of whom seven were HCMV-seropositive and one was seronegative.

For this clonotype: Its antigen is not identified.

TCRdb reworked the 5' RACE reads into one entry per CDR3 protein, no DNA. In all, the sample yields approximately 460,000 distinct CDR3 sequences. Germline V CDR1 and CDR2: DFQATT, SNEGSKA (reference sequence). The CDR3 consists of 13 residues. Study results and caveats: In a handful of donors, dominant CD3+CD56+NKG2C+ clonotypes ranked among the top 10 CD8+ clonotypes. Four donors' CD3+CD56-NKG2C+ cells were dominated by the same clonotypes.

The TCR originated in a woman aged 18-69 years in good health. The V gene is TRBV20-1, the J gene TRBJ2-7; TCRdb's D call, TRBD2, is unchecked because there is no DNA. Material: blood T cells: a sorted CD56 or NKG2C T cell subset, CD4+ or CD8+ T cells, or bulk PBMC T cells (not recorded which). CDR3 sequence reads: CSATGLVSFEQYF.